What follows are 3 T cell receptor beta chains derived from one specimen sequenced in a study of cytomegalovirus exposure and HLA in healthy donors. PCR amplification relied on 60 Vbeta primers (plus 13 Jbeta primers). Method: immunoSEQ multiplex PCR; TCRdb's copy keeps in-frame clones and lacks some. The table includes about 73,000 clones, 75% detected once. The sequencing input was PBMCs. The receptors derive from a man aged 65-85 years in good health and CMV-seronegative.

This clone appeared once. V and J are TRBV2 and TRBJ2-7; 9 bases align to TRBD1. Germline V gene lookup returns CDR1 SNHLY and CDR2 FYNNEI. The CDR3 contains 14 residues. The junction had 5 bases not matched to a gene; V was cut back by 5 bases and J by 3 bases. Here the CDR3 reads CASSSQGADYEQYF. Here the CDR3 DNA reads TGTGCCAGCAGTTCACAGGGGGCCGACTACGAGCAGTACTTC.

This chain links TRBV18 with TRBJ1-1; D call uncertain. The CDR3 extends over 16 amino acids. V shed 0 bases and J shed 0 bases, with 11 bases lying between them. CDR1 is KGHSH, CDR2 LQKENI, per germline. This CDR3 is CASSPPAGRMNTEAFF. CDR3 nucleotides: TGTGCCAGCTCACCACCGGCAGGAAGAATGAACACTGAAGCTTTCTTT.

This clone is a singleton in its sample. CDR3 bases: TGCAGCGTTGAGGTAGTTGAGCAGTTCTTC. This encodes CSVEVVEQFF. The V and J genes are TRBV29-1 and TRBJ2-1; D is uncertain. Trimming removed 3 bases from V and 9 bases from J, with 6 bases in between. In germline, CDR1 is SQVTM, CDR2 ANQGSEA. This CDR3 has 10 amino acids.